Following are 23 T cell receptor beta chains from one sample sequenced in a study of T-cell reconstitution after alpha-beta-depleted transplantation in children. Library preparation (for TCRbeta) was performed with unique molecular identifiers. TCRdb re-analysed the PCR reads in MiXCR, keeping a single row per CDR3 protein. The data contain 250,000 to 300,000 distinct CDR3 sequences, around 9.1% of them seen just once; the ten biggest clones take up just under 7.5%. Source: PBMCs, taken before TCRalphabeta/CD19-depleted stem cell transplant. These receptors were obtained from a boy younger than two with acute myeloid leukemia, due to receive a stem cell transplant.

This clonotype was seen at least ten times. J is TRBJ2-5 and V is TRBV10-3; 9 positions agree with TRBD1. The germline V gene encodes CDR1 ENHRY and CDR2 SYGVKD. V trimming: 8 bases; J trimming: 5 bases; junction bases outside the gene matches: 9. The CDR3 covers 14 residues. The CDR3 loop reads CAIGWTGVGETQYF. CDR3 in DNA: TGTGCCATCGGCTGGACAGGGGTCGGTGAGACCCAGTACTTC.

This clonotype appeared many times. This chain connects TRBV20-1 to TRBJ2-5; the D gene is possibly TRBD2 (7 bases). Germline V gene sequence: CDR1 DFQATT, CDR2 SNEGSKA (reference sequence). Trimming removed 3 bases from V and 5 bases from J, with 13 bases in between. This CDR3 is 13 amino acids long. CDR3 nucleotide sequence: TGCAGTGCTAGTGGGGGGGCCGGGGAGACCCAGTACTTC. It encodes CSASGGAGETQYF.

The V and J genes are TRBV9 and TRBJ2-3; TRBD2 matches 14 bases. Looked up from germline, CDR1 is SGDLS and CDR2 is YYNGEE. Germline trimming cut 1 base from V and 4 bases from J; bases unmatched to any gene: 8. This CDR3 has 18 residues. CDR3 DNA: TGTGCCAGCAGCGTAAAAAAGGGACTAGCGGGAGTAGCAGATACGCAGTATTTT. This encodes CASSVKKGLAGVADTQYF. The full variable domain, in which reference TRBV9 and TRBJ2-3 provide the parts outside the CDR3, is DSGVTQTPKHLITATGQRVTLRCSPRSGDLSVYWYQQSLDQGLQFLIQYYNGEERAKGNILERFSAQQFPDLHSELNLSSLELGDSALYFCASSVKKGLAGVADTQYFGPGTRLTVL.

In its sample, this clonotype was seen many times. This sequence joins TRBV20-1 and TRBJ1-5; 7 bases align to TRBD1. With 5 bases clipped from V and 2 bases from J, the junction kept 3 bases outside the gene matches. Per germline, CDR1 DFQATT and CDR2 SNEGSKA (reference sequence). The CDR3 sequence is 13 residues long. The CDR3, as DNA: TGCAGTGCTCATACAGGGGGCAATCAGCCCCAGCATTTT. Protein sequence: CSAHTGGNQPQHF.

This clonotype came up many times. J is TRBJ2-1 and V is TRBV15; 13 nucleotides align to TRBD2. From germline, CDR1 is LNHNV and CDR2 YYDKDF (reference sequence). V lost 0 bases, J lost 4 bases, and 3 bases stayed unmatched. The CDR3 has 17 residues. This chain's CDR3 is CATSRDGTSGIYNEQFF. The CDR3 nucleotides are TGTGCCACCAGCAGAGATGGGACTAGCGGGATATACAATGAGCAGTTCTTC.

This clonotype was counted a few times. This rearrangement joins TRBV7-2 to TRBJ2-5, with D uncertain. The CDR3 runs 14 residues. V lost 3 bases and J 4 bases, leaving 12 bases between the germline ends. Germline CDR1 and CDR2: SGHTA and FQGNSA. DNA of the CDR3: TGTGCCAGCAGCTTTATAAAGGGTTCAGAGACCCAGTACTTC. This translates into CASSFIKGSETQYF.

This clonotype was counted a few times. Here the CDR3 reads CASSLGLAGEGETQYF. CDR3 DNA sequence: TGTGCCAGCAGCCTGGGACTAGCGGGAGAGGGTGAGACCCAGTACTTC. The chain recombines TRBV3-1 with TRBJ2-5; 14 positions agree with TRBD2. The CDR3 sequence is 16 residues long. Germline CDR1 and CDR2: LGHDT and YNNKEL (reference sequence). V lost 4 bases, J lost 5 bases, and 6 bases stayed unmatched.

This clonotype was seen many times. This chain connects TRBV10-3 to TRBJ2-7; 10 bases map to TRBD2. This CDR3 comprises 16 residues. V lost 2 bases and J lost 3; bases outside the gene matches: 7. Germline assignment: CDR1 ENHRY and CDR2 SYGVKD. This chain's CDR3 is CAISEIPSGRGYEQYF. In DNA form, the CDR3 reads TGTGCCATCAGTGAGATTCCTAGCGGGAGAGGCTACGAGCAGTACTTC.

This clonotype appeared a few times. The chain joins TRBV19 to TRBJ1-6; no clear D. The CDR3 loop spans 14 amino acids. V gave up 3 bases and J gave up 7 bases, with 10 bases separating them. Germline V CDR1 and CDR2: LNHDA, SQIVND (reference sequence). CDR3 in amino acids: CASSIWSINSPLHF. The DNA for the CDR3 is TGTGCCAGTAGTATTTGGAGCATCAATTCACCCCTCCACTTT.

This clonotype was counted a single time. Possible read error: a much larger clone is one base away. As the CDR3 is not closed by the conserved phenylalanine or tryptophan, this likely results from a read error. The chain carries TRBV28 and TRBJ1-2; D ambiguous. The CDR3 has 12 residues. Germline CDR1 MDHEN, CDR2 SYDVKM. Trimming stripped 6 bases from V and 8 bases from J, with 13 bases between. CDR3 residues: CASRRAGGGYTC. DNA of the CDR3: TGTGCCAGCAGGCGGGCGGGCGGCGGCTACACCTGC.

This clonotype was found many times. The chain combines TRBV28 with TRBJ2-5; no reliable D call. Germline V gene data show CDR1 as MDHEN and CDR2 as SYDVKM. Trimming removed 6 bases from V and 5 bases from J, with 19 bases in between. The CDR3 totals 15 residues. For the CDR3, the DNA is TGTGCCAGCAGCGAAAGTTTGGACCCCTGGGAGACCCAGTACTTC. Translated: CASSESLDPWETQYF. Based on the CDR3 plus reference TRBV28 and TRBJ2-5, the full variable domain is DVKVTQSSRYLVKRTGEKVFLECVQDMDHENMFWYRQDPGLGLRLIYFSYDVKMKEKGDIPEGYSVSREKKERFSLILESASTNQTSMYLCASSESLDPWETQYFGPGTRLLVL.

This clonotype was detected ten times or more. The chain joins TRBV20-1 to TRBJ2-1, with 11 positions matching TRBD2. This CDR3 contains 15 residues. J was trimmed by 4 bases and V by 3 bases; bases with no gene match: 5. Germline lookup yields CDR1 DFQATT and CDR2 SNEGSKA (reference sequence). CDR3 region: CSARRTSGPYNEQFF. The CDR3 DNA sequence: TGCAGTGCTAGGAGGACTAGCGGGCCGTACAATGAGCAGTTCTTC.

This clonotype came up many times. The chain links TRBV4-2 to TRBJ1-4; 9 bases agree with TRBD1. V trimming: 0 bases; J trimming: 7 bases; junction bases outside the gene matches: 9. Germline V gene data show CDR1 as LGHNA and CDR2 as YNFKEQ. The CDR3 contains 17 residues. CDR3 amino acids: CASSQDLPGQGTEKLFF. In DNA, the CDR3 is TGTGCCAGCAGCCAAGATCTCCCGGGACAGGGAACTGAAAAACTGTTTTTT.

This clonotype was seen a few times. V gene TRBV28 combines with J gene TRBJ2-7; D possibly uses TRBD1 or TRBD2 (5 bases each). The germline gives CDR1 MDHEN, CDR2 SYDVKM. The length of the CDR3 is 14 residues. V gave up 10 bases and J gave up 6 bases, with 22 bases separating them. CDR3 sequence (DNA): TGTGCCACCTGGGAGCATGGGACCTCTCGCGAGCAGTACTTC. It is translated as CATWEHGTSREQYF.

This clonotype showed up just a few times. CDR3: CASSFGLAGINEQYF. The CDR3 DNA follows: TGTGCCAGCAGTTTCGGACTAGCGGGAATCAACGAGCAGTACTTC. The genes are TRBV27 and TRBJ2-7; 12 nucleotides match TRBD2. The germline V gene has CDR1 MNHEY and CDR2 SMNVEV (reference sequence). The V segment lost 3 bases and the J segment 5 bases; nucleotides outside the gene matches: 5. The CDR3 runs to 15 residues.

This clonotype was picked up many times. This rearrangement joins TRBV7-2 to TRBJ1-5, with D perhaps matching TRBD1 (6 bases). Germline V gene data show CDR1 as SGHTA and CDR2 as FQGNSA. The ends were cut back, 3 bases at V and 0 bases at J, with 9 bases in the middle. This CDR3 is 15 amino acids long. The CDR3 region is CASSFGQPSNQPQHF. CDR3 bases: TGTGCCAGCAGCTTCGGACAGCCTAGCAATCAGCCCCAGCATTTT.

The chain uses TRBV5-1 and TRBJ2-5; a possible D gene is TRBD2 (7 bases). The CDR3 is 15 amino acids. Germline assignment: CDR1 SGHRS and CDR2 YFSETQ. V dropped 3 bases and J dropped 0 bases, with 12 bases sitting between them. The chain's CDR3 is CASSSSGGYQETQYF. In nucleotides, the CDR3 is TGCGCCAGCAGCTCGTCGGGGGGCTACCAAGAGACCCAGTACTTC.

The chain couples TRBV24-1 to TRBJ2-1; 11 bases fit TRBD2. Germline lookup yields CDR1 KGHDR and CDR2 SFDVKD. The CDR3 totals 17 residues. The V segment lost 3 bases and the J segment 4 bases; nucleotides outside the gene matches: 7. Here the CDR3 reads CATSDLIGTSGYNEQFF. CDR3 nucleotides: TGTGCCACCAGTGATCTTATAGGGACTAGCGGTTACAATGAGCAGTTCTTC.

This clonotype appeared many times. The CDR3 DNA reads TGTGCCAGCAGACTTGGACTAGCGTTCTCCTACGAGCAGTACTTC. As protein: CASRLGLAFSYEQYF. J is TRBJ2-7 and V is TRBV28; TRBD2 agrees at 9 bases. Germline values: CDR1 MDHEN, CDR2 SYDVKM. V was clipped by 6 bases and J by 0 bases; unmatched bases: 6. The CDR3 length is 15 residues.

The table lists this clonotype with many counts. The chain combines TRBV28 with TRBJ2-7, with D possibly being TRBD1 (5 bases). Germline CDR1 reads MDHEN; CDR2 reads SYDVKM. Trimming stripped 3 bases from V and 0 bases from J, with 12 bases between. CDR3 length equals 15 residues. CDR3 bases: TGTGCCAGCAGTTTTGACAGTTTCCTCTCCTACGAGCAGTACTTC. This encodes CASSFDSFLSYEQYF.

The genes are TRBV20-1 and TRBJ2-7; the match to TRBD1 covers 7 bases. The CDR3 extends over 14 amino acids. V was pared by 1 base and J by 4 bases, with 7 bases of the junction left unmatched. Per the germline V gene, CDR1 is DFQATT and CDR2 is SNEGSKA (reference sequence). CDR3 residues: CSARVPGQRYEQYF. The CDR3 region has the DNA TGCAGTGCTAGAGTTCCGGGACAGAGGTACGAGCAGTACTTC.

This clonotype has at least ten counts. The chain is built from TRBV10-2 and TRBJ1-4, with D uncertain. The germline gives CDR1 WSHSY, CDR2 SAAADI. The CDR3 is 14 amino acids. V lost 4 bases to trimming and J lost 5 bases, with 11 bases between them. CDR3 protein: CASSGGRYNEKLFF. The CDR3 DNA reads TGCGCCAGCAGTGGAGGGCGCTACAATGAAAAACTGTTTTTT.

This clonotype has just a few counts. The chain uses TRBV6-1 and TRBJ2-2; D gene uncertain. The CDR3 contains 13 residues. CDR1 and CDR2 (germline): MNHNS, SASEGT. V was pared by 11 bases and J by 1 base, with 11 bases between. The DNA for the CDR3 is TGTGCCCAAGGGTTGTTGAACACCGGGGAGCTGTTTTTT. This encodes CAQGLLNTGELFF.